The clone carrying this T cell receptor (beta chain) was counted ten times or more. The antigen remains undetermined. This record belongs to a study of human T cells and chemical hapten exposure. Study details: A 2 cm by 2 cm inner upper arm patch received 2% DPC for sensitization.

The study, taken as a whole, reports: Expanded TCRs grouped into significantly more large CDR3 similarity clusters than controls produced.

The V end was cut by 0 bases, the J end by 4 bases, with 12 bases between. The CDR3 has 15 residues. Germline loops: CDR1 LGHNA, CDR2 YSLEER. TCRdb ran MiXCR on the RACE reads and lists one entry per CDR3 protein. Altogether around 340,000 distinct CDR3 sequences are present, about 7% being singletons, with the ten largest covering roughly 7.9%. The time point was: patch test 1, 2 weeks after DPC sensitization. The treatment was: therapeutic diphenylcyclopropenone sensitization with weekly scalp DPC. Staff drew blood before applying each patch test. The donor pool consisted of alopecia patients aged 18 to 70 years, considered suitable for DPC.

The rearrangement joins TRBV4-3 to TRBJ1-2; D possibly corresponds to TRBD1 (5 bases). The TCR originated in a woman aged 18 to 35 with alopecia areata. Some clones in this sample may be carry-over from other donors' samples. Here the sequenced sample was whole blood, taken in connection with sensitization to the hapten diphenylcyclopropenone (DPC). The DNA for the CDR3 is TGCGCCAGCAGCCAAGAGGCAGGGTCCATCTATGGCTACACCTTC. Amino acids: CASSQEAGSIYGYTF.